This TCR beta chain stems from a study of OX40 agonist ivuxolimab in advanced cancers. Whole-study context: The patients' treatment was ivuxolimab, an agonistic anti-OX40 (CD134) antibody.

Some clones are missing from TCRdb's copy, which holds only in-frame ones; the method was immunoSEQ multiplex PCR. This sample has about 33,000 clones, with approximately 84% found just once. Material: CD4+ or CD8+ T cells sorted from blood, obtained in a trial of the OX40 agonist ivuxolimab. The sequence was obtained from an adult with an advanced solid tumor such as melanoma, head and neck, liver or kidney cancer.

CDR3 sequence reads: CASSLAATSSTDTQYF. The CDR3 region has the DNA TGTGCCAGCAGCTTAGCGGCTACATCTAGCACAGATACGCAGTATTTT. This sequence joins TRBV7-9 and TRBJ2-3; no clear D. CDR3 length equals 16 residues. V lost 0 bases, J lost 0 bases, and 10 bases lay in between. CDR1 is SEHNR and CDR2 is FQNEAQ in the germline V gene (reference sequence).